This record covers a single T cell receptor beta chain. Its target is unknown. Only in-frame clones appear in the TCRdb table, and some are missing; sequencing was by immunoSEQ multiplex PCR. This sample yields tens of thousands of clones, of which roughly 85% are seen a single time; around 2.9% belongs to the top ten. This record comes from a study of OX40 agonist ivuxolimab in advanced cancers. Germline V CDR1 and CDR2: SGHVS, FNYEAQ. V was cut by 5 bases and J by 3 bases, with 17 bases left in between. This CDR3 spans 16 amino acids. The study's findings and limits: Expanded peripheral T cells had an undetermined antigen specificity. CD8+ T cells were the subset that, on average, had more expanded clones than CD4+.

Exclusion applied to patients with autoimmune disease history or systemic immunosuppression. This TCR was sampled from an adult with an advanced solid tumor such as melanoma, head and neck, liver or kidney cancer. The sequencing used CD4+ or CD8+ T cells sorted from blood, collected in a trial of the OX40 agonist ivuxolimab. The V and J genes are TRBV7-6 and TRBJ1-3, with D perhaps TRBD1 (5 bases). The CDR3 here is CASSPLRRAGGNTIYF. CDR3 nucleotides: TGTGCCAGCAGCCCATTACGCAGGGCAGGTGGAAACACCATATATTTT.